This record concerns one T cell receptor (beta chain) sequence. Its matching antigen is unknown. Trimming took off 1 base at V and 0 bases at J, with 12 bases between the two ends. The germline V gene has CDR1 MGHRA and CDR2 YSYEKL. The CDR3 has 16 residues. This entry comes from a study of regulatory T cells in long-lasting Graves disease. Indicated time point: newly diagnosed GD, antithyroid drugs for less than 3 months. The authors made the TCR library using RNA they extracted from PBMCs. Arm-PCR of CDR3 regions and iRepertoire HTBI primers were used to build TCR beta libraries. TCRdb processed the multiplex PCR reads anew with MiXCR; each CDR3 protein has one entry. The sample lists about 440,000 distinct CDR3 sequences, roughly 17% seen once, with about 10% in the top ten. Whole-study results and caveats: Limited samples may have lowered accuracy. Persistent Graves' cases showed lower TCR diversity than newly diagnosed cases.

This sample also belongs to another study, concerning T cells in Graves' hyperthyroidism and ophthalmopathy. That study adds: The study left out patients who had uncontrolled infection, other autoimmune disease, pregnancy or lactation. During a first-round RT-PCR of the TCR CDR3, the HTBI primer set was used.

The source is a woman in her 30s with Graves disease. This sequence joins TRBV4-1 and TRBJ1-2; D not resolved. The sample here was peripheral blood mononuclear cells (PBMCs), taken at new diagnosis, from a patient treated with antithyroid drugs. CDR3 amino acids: CASSQGDSQSNYGYTF. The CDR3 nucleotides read TGCGCCAGCAGCCAAGGCGACTCTCAATCTAACTATGGCTACACCTTC.